These 5 T cell receptor beta chains were sequenced from one sample in a study of cytomegalovirus exposure and HLA in healthy donors. PCR amplification relied on 60 Vbeta primers (plus 13 Jbeta primers). Sequencing was performed with immunoSEQ multiplex PCR; in TCRdb, only in-frame clones are kept and a portion is missing. The sample contains some 140,000 clones, 73% of which appear only once. The material sequenced was PBMCs. These receptors all come from a woman in her 40s in good health and CMV-seronegative.

The rearrangement links TRBV10-3 to TRBJ2-3; the match to TRBD2 covers 10 bases. This CDR3 is 15 amino acids long. With 3 bases clipped from V and 3 bases from J, the junction kept 3 bases outside the gene matches. Per the germline V gene, CDR1 is ENHRY and CDR2 is SYGVKD. CDR3 loop: CAISENSGGTDTQYF. DNA for the CDR3: TGTGCCATCAGTGAAAATAGCGGGGGGACAGATACGCAGTATTTT.

The V gene is TRBV7-2, the J gene TRBJ1-2; 9 nucleotides align to TRBD1. Trimming cost V 1 base and J 4 bases; bases outside gene matches: 7. CDR1 is SGHTA, CDR2 FQGNSA, per germline. The CDR3 contains 16 residues. The CDR3 is CASSLGLGQGPYGYTF. DNA of the CDR3: TGTGCCAGCAGCTTAGGTCTGGGACAGGGTCCCTATGGCTACACCTTC.

The table lists this clone with a count of one. The chain is built from TRBV4-1 and TRBJ1-2; no clear D. CDR3 size: 12 residues. The V end was cut by 4 bases, the J end by 8 bases, with 11 bases between. CDR1 MGHRA and CDR2 YSYEKL come from the germline V gene. The CDR3 protein is CASSPPSRGYTF. CDR3 DNA sequence: TGCGCCAGCAGCCCTCCCTCGAGAGGCTACACCTTC.

The CDR3 reads CASSFRGTREQFF. CDR3 bases: TGTGCCAGCAGCTTTCGGGGAACTAGGGAGCAGTTCTTC. The V gene is TRBV7-9, the J gene TRBJ2-1; D is perhaps TRBD2 (5 bases). Germline V gene sequence: CDR1 SEHNR, CDR2 FQNEAQ (reference sequence). The CDR3 totals 13 residues. V was trimmed by 3 bases and J by 10 bases, leaving 13 bases between them.

V and J are TRBV6-5 and TRBJ1-5; no firm D call. The CDR3 has 15 amino acids. CDR1 and CDR2 (germline): MNHEY, SVGAGI. Trimming removed 6 bases at V and 6 bases at J, with 18 bases between. The CDR3 region is CASSRYGVSGQPQHF. CDR3 nucleotide sequence: TGTGCCAGCAGCCGATACGGGGTGAGCGGTCAGCCCCAGCATTTT.